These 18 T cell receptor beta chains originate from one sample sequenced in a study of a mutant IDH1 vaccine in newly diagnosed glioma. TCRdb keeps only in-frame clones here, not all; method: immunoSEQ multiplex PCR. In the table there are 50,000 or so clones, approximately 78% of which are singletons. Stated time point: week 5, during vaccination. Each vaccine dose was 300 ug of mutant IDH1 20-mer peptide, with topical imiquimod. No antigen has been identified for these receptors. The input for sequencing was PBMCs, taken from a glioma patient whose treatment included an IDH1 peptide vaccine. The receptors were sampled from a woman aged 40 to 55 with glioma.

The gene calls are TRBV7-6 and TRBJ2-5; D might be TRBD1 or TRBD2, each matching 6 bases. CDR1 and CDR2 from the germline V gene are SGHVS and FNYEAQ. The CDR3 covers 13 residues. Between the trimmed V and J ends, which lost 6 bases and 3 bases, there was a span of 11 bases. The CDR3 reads CASSRRGEETQYF. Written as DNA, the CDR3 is TGTGCCAGCAGTCGGAGGGGGGAAGAGACCCAGTACTTC. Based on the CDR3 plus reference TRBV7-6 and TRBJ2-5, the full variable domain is GAGVSQSPRYKVTKRGQDVALRCDPISGHVSLYWYRQALGQGPEFLTYFNYEAQQDKSGLPNDRFSAERPEGSISTLTIQRTEQRDSAMYRCASSRRGEETQYFGPGTRLLVL.

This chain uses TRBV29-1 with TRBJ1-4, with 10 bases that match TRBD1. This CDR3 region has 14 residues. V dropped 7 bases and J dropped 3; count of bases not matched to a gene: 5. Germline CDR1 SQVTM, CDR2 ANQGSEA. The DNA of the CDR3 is TGCAGCGCTACCGGACAGGGGGCTAATGAAAAACTGTTTTTT. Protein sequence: CSATGQGANEKLFF. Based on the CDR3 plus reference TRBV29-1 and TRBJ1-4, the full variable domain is SAVISQKPSRDICQRGTSLTIQCQVDSQVTMMFWYRQQPGQSLTLIATANQGSEATYESGFVIDKFPISRPNLTFSTLTVSNMSPEDSSIYLCSATGQGANEKLFFGSGTQLSVL.

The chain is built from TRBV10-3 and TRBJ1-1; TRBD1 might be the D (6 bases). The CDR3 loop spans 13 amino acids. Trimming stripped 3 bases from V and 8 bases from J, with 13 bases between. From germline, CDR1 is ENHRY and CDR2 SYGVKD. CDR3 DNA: TGTGCCATCAGTGATGAAGCCGACAGGGAAGCTTTCTTT. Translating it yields CAISDEADREAFF.

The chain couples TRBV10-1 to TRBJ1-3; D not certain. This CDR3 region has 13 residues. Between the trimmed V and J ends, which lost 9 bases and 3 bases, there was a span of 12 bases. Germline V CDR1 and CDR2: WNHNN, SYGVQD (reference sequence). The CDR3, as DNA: TGCGCCAGTTCGACCGATCTTGGAAACACCATATATTTT. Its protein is CASSTDLGNTIYF.

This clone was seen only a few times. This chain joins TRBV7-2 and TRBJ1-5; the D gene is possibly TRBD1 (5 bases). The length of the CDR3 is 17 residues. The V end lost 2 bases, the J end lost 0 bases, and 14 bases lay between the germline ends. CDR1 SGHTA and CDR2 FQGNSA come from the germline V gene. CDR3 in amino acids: CASSLTRGGNSNQPQHF. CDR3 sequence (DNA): TGTGCCAGCAGCTTAACAAGGGGAGGAAATAGCAATCAGCCCCAGCATTTT.

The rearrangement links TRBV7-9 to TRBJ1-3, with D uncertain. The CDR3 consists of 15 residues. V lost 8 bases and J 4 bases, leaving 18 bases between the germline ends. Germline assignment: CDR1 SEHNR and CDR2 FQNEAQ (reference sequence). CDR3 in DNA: TGTGCCAGCGGGCCTCTGTGGGCAGAAGGAAACACCATATATTTT. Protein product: CASGPLWAEGNTIYF.

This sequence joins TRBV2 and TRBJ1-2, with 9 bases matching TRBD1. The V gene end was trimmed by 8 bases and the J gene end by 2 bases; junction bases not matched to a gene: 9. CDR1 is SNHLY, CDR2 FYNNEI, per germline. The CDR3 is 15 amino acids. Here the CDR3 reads CASPMDGQGNYGYTF. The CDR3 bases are TGTGCCAGCCCAATGGACGGACAGGGGAACTATGGCTACACCTTC.

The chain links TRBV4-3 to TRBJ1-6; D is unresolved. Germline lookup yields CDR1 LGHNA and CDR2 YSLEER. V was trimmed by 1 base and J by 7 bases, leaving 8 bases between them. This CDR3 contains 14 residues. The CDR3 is CASSQVGRNSPLHF. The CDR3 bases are TGCGCCAGCAGCCAAGTCGGCCGGAATTCACCCCTCCACTTT.

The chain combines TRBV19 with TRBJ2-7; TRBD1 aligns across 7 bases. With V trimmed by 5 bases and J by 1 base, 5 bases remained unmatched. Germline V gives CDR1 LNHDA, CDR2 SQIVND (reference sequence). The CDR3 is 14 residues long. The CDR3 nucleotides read TGTGCCAGTAGTGTAGGGGACAGATCCTACGAGCAGTACTTC. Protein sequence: CASSVGDRSYEQYF.

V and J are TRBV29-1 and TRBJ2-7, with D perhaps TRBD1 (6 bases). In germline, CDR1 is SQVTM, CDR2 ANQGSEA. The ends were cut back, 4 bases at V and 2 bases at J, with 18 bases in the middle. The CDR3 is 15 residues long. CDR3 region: CSVGGRRDTPYEQYF. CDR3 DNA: TGCAGCGTTGGCGGAAGAAGGGACACCCCCTACGAGCAGTACTTC.

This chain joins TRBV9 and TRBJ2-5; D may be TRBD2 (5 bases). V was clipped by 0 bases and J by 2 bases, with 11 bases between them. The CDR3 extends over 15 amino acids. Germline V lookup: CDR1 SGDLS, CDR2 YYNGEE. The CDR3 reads CASSVVGETQETQYF. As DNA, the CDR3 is TGTGCCAGCAGCGTAGTCGGGGAGACTCAAGAGACCCAGTACTTC.

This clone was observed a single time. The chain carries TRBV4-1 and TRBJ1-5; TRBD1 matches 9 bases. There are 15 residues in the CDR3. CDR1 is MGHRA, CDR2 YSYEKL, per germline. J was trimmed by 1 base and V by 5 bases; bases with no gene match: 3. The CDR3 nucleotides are TGCGCCAGCAGCTATGACAGGGGGAGCAATCAGCCCCAGCATTTT. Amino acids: CASSYDRGSNQPQHF.

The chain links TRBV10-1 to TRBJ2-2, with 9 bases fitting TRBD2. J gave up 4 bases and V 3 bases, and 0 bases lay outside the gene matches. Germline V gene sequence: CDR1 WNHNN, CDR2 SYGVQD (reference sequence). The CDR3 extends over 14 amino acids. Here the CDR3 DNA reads TGCGCCAGCAGTGATAGCGGGAGCACCGGGGAGCTGTTTTTT. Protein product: CASSDSGSTGELFF.

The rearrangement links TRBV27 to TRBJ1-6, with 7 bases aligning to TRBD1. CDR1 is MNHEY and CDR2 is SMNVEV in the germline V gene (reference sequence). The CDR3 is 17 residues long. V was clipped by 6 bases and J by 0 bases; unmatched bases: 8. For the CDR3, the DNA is TGTGCCAGCAGCTGGGGACAGAGGAGCTCCTATAATTCACCCCTCCACTTT. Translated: CASSWGQRSSYNSPLHF.

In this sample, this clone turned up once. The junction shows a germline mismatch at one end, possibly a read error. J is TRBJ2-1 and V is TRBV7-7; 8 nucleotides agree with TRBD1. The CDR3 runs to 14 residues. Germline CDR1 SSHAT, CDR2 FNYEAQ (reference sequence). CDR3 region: CASSSGTGGIEQFF. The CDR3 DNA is TGTGCTAGCAGCTCCGGGACAGGTGGAATCGAGCAGTTCTTC. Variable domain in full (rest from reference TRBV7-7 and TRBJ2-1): GAGVSQSPRYKVTKRGQDVTLRCDPISSHATLYWYQQALGQGPEFLTYFNYEAQPDKSGLPSDRFSAERPEGSISTLTIQRTEQRDSAMYRCASSSGTGGIEQFFGPGTRLTVL.

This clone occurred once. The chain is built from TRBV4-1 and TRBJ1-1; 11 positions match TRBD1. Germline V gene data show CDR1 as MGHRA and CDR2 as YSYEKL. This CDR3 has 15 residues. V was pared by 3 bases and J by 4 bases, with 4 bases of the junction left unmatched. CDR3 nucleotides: TGCGCCAGCAGCCAGGTCGGACAGGGGGCCACTGAAGCTTTCTTT. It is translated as CASSQVGQGATEAFF.

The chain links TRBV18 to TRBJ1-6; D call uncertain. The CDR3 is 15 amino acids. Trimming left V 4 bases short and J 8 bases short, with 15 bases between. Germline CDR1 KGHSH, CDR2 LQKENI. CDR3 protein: CASSQSRPADSPLHF. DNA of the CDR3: TGTGCCAGCTCACAATCTCGACCGGCGGATTCACCCCTCCACTTT.

CDR3 in DNA: TGTGCCAGCAGCTACCCGATGGAGGGGGGATCCTACGAGCAGTACTTC. This encodes CASSYPMEGGSYEQYF. The chain recombines TRBV7-8 with TRBJ2-7; the D call may be TRBD1 or TRBD2 (6 bases each). The CDR3 contains 16 residues. With 4 bases removed from V and 1 base from J, the gap between germline ends came to 17 bases. Germline loops: CDR1 SGHVS, CDR2 FQNEAQ.